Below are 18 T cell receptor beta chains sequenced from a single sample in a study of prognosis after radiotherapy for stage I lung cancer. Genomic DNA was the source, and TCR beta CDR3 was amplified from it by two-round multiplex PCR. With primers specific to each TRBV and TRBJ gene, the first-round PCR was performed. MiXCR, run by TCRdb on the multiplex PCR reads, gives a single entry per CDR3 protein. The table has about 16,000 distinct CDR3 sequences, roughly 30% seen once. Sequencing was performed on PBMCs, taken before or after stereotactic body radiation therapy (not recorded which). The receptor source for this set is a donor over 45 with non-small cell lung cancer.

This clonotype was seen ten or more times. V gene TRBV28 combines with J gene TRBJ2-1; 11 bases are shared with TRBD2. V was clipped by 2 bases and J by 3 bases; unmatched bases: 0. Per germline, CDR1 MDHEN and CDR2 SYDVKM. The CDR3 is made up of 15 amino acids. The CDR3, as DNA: TGTGCCAGCAGTTTAGGGACTAGCGGCTACAATGAGCAGTTCTTC. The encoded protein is CASSLGTSGYNEQFF.

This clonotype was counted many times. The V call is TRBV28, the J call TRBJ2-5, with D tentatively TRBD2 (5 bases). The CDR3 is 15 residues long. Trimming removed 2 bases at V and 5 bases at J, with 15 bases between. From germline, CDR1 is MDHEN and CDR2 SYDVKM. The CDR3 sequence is CASSLLGTRSETQYF. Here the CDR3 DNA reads TGTGCCAGCAGTTTACTCGGTACTAGGTCTGAGACCCAGTACTTC.

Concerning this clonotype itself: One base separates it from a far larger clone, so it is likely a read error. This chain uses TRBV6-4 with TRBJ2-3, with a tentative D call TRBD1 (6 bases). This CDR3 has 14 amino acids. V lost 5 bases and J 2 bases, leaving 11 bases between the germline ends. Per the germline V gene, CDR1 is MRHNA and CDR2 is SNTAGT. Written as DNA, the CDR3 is TGTGCCAGCAGTTACCGACAGGCCACAGATACGCAGTATTTT. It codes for CASSYRQATDTQYF.

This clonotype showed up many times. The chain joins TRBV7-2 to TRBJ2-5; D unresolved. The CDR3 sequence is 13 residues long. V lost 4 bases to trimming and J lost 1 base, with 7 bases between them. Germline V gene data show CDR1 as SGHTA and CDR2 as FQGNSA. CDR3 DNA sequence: TGTGCCAGCAGCTCCCTCCGCCAAGAGACCCAGTACTTC. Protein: CASSSLRQETQYF.

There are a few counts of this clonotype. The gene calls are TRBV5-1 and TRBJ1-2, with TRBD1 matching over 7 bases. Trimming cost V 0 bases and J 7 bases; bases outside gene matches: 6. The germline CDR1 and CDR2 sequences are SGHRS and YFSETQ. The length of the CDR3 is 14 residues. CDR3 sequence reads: CASSLVYRGGGYTF. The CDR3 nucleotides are TGCGCCAGCAGCTTGGTGTACAGGGGCGGTGGCTACACCTTC.

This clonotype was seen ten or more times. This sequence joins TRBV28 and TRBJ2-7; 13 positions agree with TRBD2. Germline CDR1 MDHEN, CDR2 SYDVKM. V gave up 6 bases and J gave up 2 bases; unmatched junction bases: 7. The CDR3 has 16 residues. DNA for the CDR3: TGTGCCAGCAGCCCACTAGCGGGAGGGCCCCCCTACGAGCAGTACTTC. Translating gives CASSPLAGGPPYEQYF.

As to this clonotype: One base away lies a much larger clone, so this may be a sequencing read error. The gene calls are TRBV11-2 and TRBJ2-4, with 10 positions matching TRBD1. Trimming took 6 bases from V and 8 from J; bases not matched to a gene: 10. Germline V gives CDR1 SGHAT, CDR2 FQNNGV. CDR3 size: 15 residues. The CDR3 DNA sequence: TGTGCCAGCAGATGTCCCGGGACAGGGGTTGACATTCAGTACTTC. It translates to CASRCPGTGVDIQYF.

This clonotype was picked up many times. The CDR3 loop is CASSPETGGSEQYF. Here the CDR3 DNA reads TGTGCCAGCAGCCCCGAGACAGGAGGAAGCGAGCAGTACTTC. The chain has TRBV3-1 and TRBJ2-7; D possibly corresponds to TRBD1 (6 bases). V dropped 4 bases and J dropped 6 bases, with 16 bases sitting between them. From germline, CDR1 is LGHDT and CDR2 YNNKEL (reference sequence). The CDR3 is 14 residues long.

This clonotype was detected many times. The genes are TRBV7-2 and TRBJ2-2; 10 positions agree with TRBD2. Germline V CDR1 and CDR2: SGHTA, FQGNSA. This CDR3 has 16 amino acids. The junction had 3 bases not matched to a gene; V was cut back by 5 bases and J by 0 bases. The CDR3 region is CASSRTSGANTGELFF. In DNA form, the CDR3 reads TGTGCCAGCAGCCGGACTAGCGGAGCGAACACCGGGGAGCTGTTTTTT.

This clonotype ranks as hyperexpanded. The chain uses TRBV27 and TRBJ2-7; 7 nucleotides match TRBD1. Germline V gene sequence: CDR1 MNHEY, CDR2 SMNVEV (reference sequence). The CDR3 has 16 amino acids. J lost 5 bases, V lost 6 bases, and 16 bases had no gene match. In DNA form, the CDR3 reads TGTGCCAGCAGACTTATGCTATCAGGGGGAGTGCACGAGCAGTACTTC. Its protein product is CASRLMLSGGVHEQYF.

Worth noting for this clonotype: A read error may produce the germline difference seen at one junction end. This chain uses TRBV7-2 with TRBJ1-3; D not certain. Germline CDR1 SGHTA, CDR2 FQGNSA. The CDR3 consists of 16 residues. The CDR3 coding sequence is TGTGCCAGCAGCTTAGCCATTGCGTTCTCTGGAAGCACCATAAATTTT. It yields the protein CASSLAIAFSGSTINF.

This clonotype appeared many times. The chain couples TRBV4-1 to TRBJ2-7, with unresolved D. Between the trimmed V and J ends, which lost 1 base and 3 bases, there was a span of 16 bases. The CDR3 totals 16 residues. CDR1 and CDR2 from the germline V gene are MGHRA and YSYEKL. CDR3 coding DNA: TGCGCCAGCAGCCAAGGTCACCCACCAATCGTCTACGAGCAGTACTTC. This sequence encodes CASSQGHPPIVYEQYF.

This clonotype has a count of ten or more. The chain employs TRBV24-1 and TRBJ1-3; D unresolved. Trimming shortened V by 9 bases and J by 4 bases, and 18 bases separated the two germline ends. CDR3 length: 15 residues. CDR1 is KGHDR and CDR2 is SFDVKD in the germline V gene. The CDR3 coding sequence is TGTGCCACCGGTCGGCCGGGGTATTTAGGAAACACCATATATTTT. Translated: CATGRPGYLGNTIYF.

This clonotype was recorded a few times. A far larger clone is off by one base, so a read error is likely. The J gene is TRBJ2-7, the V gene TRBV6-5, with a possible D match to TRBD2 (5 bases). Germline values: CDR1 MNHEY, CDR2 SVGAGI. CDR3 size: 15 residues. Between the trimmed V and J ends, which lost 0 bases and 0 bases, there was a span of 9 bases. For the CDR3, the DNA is TGTGCCAGCAGTTACTCAATGGGGAGCTCCTACGAGCAGTACTTC. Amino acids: CASSYSMGSSYEQYF.

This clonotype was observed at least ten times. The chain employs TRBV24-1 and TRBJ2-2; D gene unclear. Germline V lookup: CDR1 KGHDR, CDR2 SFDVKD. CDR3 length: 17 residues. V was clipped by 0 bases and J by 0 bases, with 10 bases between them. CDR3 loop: CATSDLDSSPNTGELFF. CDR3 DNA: TGTGCCACCAGTGATTTGGATAGTAGCCCGAACACCGGGGAGCTGTTTTTT.

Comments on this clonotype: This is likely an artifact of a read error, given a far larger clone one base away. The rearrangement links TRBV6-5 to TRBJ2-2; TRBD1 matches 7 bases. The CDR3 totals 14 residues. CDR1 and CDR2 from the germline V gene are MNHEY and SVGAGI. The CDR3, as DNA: TGTGCCAGCTACCCGACAGGGAACACCGAGGAGCTGTTTTTT. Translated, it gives CASYPTGNTEELFF.

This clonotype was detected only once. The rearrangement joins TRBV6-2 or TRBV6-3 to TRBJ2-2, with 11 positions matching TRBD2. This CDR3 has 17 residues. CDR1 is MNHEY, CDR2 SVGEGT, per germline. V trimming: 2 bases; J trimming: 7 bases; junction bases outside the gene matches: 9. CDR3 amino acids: CASSYRTSGRLNGELFF. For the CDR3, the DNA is TGTGCCAGCAGTTACAGGACTAGCGGGCGCCTAAACGGGGAGCTGTTTTTT.

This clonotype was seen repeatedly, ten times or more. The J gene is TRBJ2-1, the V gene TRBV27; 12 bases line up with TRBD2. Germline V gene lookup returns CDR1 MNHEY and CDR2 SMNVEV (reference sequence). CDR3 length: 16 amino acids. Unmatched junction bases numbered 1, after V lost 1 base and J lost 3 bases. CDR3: CASSLWTSGNYNEQFF. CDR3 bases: TGTGCCAGCAGTTTATGGACTAGCGGGAACTACAATGAGCAGTTCTTC.